The 26 T cell receptor beta chains below come from one sample, sequenced in a study of CD8 T cells in ankylosing spondylitis. TCRdb used MiXCR to reprocess the 5' RACE reads, holding one entry per CDR3 protein. Of around 130,000 distinct CDR3 sequences in the sample, 7% to 10% were seen once. The sequencing sample was made of blood, either unsorted or a sorted T cell fraction (not recorded which). The receptors here all came from a male donor with ankylosing spondylitis or in good health (not recorded which).

This clonotype was seen repeatedly, ten times or more. This chain connects TRBV6-5 to TRBJ2-3; D is unresolved. Germline CDR1 is MNHEY and CDR2 is SVGAGI. CDR3 size: 13 residues. V lost 2 bases to trimming and J lost 3 bases, with 6 bases between them. CDR3 nucleotide sequence: TGTGCCAGCAGTTACCAATGGACAGATACGCAGTATTTT. It is translated as CASSYQWTDTQYF.

As to this clonotype: This may arise from a read error, as a much more abundant clone is one base away. CDR3 in DNA: TGTGCCAGCAGCTCGGGCGGGAGAGGTGAGCAGTTCTTC. This sequence encodes CASSSGGRGEQFF. This chain joins TRBV7-2 and TRBJ2-1; 7 bases line up with TRBD2. With 4 bases clipped from V and 9 bases from J, the junction kept 6 bases outside the gene matches. The CDR3 consists of 13 residues. Germline assignment: CDR1 SGHTA and CDR2 FQGNSA. The full variable domain, completed using reference TRBV7-2 and TRBJ2-1, is GAGVSQSPSNKVTEKGKDVELRCDPISGHTALYWYRQSLGQGLEFLIYFQGNSAPDKSGLPSDRFSAERTGGSVSTLTIQRTQQEDSAVYLCASSSGGRGEQFFGPGTRLTVL.

This clonotype was detected many times. The chain employs TRBV29-1 and TRBJ2-2; no clear D gene. Trimming pared 7 bases from V and 2 bases from J, leaving 11 bases between. Germline lookup yields CDR1 SQVTM and CDR2 ANQGSEA. The CDR3 consists of 13 residues. The CDR3 reads CSAPIPNTGELFF. The CDR3 nucleotides read TGCAGCGCCCCCATCCCCAACACCGGGGAGCTGTTTTTT.

There are many counts of this clonotype. The rearrangement joins TRBV20-1 to TRBJ1-2; D gene uncertain. Germline V gives CDR1 DFQATT, CDR2 SNEGSKA (reference sequence). Trimming took 0 bases from V and 0 from J, leaving 14 bases between them. This CDR3 contains 16 residues. For the CDR3, the DNA is TGCAGTGCTAGAGATCGAAGCGGCGGGACTAACTATGGCTACACCTTC. It specifies CSARDRSGGTNYGYTF.

This clonotype was counted a few times. At one boundary the junction diverges from the germline segment, which might be a read error. The gene calls are TRBV4-3 and TRBJ2-1, with D possibly matching TRBD1 (5 bases). Germline V gives CDR1 LGHNA, CDR2 YSLEER. This CDR3 is 13 amino acids long. The CDR3 nucleotides read TGCGCCAGCAGCCAAGCAACTCAGGGCGATTTTTCTTTC. It specifies CASSQATQGDFSF.

The V call is TRBV24-1, the J call TRBJ2-5; D possibly corresponds to TRBD1 (6 bases). Germline CDR1 reads KGHDR; CDR2 reads SFDVKD. CDR3 length: 15 amino acids. The germline V and J ends were trimmed by 4 bases and 3 bases, with 14 bases remaining between them. This CDR3 reads CATSERRQDKETQYF. Here the CDR3 DNA reads TGTGCCACCAGTGAGAGACGACAGGACAAAGAGACCCAGTACTTC.

This clonotype has ten or more counts. The J gene is TRBJ2-2, the V gene TRBV5-1; TRBD2 aligns across 7 bases. CDR3 length: 15 amino acids. Trimming removed 7 bases from V and 4 bases from J; junction bases left unmatched: 10. CDR1 is SGHRS and CDR2 is YFSETQ in the germline V gene. CDR3 loop: CASRFSGTTTGELFF. The CDR3 DNA follows: TGCGCCAGCCGTTTCTCCGGGACTACCACCGGGGAGCTGTTTTTT.

This clonotype was observed at least ten times. This sequence joins TRBV15 and TRBJ2-3, with unresolved D. Germline values: CDR1 LNHNV, CDR2 YYDKDF (reference sequence). V lost 2 bases, J lost 2 bases, and 23 bases lay in between. The CDR3 is made up of 19 amino acids. The CDR3 nucleotides are TGTGCCACCAGCAGACTAAAGACCCGGATAGAGCAGACCACAGATACGCAGTATTTT. It codes for CATSRLKTRIEQTTDTQYF.

This clonotype was counted ten times or more. V is TRBV29-1 and J is TRBJ1-1, with TRBD1 identical over 7 bases. The CDR3 sequence is 13 residues long. Germline CDR1 SQVTM, CDR2 ANQGSEA. V lost 6 bases and J lost 1; bases outside the gene matches: 5. The CDR3 nucleotides read TGCAGCGTCACACAGGGGACGAACACTGAAGCTTTCTTT. It is translated as CSVTQGTNTEAFF.

This clonotype was counted at least ten times. The chain has TRBV9 and TRBJ1-6, with D unresolved. The CDR3 totals 14 residues. In germline, CDR1 is SGDLS, CDR2 YYNGEE. The ends were cut back, 0 bases at V and 7 bases at J, with 8 bases in the middle. The CDR3 reads CASSVGVGNSPLHF. The CDR3 coding sequence is TGTGCCAGCAGCGTAGGGGTAGGGAATTCACCCCTCCACTTT.

CDR3 DNA sequence: TGTGCCAGAGAAGGTAGCAATGAGCAGTTCTTC. Amino acids: CAREGSNEQFF. V gene TRBV2 combines with J gene TRBJ2-1; D is ambiguous. Germline CDR1 and CDR2: SNHLY and FYNNEI. The CDR3 runs to 11 residues. V shed 9 bases and J shed 6 bases, with 9 bases lying between them. Supplemented by reference TRBV2 and TRBJ2-1, the full variable domain reads EPEVTQTPSHQVTQMGQEVILRCVPISNHLYFYWYRQILGQKVEFLVSFYNNEISEKSEIFDDQFSVERPDGSNFTLKIRSTKLEDSAMYFCAREGSNEQFFGPGTRLTVL.

This clonotype was recorded a few times. The chain employs TRBV4-2 and TRBJ1-2; the D is unclear. V lost 4 bases and J 5 bases, leaving 17 bases between the germline ends. This CDR3 contains 15 residues. Germline values: CDR1 LGHNA, CDR2 YNFKEQ. Written as DNA, the CDR3 is TGTGCCAGCAGCCCTGGAGAAGCGGATCAATATGGCTACACCTTC. Translating it yields CASSPGEADQYGYTF.

The genes are TRBV15 and TRBJ2-2, with 7 positions matching TRBD2. Germline assignment: CDR1 LNHNV and CDR2 YYDKDF (reference sequence). V trimming: 1 base; J trimming: 6 bases; junction bases outside the gene matches: 2. The CDR3 has 14 residues. CDR3 sequence reads: CATSRGSGSGELFF. CDR3 DNA sequence: TGTGCCACCAGCAGAGGTAGCGGGTCCGGGGAGCTGTTTTTT.

The rearrangement joins TRBV5-6 to TRBJ1-2, with D possibly being TRBD1 (5 bases). Trimming took off 6 bases at V and 6 bases at J, with 18 bases between the two ends. The CDR3 is 14 residues long. CDR1 and CDR2 from the germline V gene are SGHDT and YYEEEE. CDR3 loop: CASTPGGLQHGYTF. CDR3 coding DNA: TGTGCCAGCACCCCGGGGGGGTTACAACATGGCTACACCTTC.

This clonotype was recorded at least ten times. V gene TRBV24-1 combines with J gene TRBJ1-1; the match to TRBD1 covers 7 bases. The CDR3 has 15 residues. J gave up 2 bases and V 5 bases, and 7 bases lay outside the gene matches. CDR1 is KGHDR, CDR2 SFDVKD, per germline. In DNA form, the CDR3 reads TGTGCCACCAGTGTCGGAAGACAGGGAAACACTGAAGCTTTCTTT. Encoded protein: CATSVGRQGNTEAFF.

This clonotype was counted between two and nine times. The DNA for the CDR3 is TGTGCCAGCAGCTTAAGCCAAGGAGAGACCCAGTACTTC. Amino acids: CASSLSQGETQYF. The chain recombines TRBV7-9 with TRBJ2-5; D ambiguous. This CDR3 spans 13 amino acids. The V and J ends lost 2 bases and 4 bases respectively, with 8 bases between them. Germline V gene lookup returns CDR1 SEHNR and CDR2 FQNEAQ (reference sequence). The full variable domain, completed using reference TRBV7-9 and TRBJ2-5, is DTGVSQNPRHKITKRGQNVTFRCDPISEHNRLYWYRQTLGQGPEFLTYFQNEAQLEKSRLLSDRFSAERPKGSFSTLEIQRTEQGDSAMYLCASSLSQGETQYFGPGTRLLVL.

V is TRBV7-2 and J is TRBJ1-5, with TRBD1 as a possible D gene (5 bases). Between the trimmed V and J ends, which lost 5 bases and 4 bases, there was a span of 15 bases. This CDR3 has 15 residues. The germline CDR1 and CDR2 sequences are SGHTA and FQGNSA. DNA for the CDR3: TGTGCCAGCAGCAGAACCGGGGGTTTGAATCAGCCCCAGCATTTT. Its translation: CASSRTGGLNQPQHF.

The chain has TRBV19 and TRBJ2-1; 10 bases match TRBD1. This CDR3 contains 16 residues. With 3 bases clipped from V and 4 bases from J, the junction kept 6 bases outside the gene matches. Germline lookup yields CDR1 LNHDA and CDR2 SQIVND (reference sequence). CDR3 residues: CASSMGGTGVYNEQFF. The CDR3 DNA sequence: TGTGCCAGTAGTATGGGTGGGACAGGGGTTTACAATGAGCAGTTCTTC.

This clonotype was seen at least ten times. The chain employs TRBV29-1 and TRBJ2-7, with 7 bases matching TRBD1. CDR3 length equals 15 residues. Unmatched junction bases numbered 7, after V lost 0 bases and J lost 2 bases. CDR1 is SQVTM, CDR2 ANQGSEA, per germline. CDR3 amino acids: CSVEDDRASTYEQYF. CDR3 nucleotides: TGCAGCGTTGAAGATGACAGGGCGTCGACCTACGAGCAGTACTTC.

About this clonotype: The germline gene is not matched at one end of the junction; a read error may be the cause. J is TRBJ2-1 and V is TRBV7-3; TRBD2 matches at 12 bases. This CDR3 is built from 18 residues. Germline assignment: CDR1 SGHTA and CDR2 FQGTGA. The CDR3 is CANSLKRASGRGVNEQFF. DNA of the CDR3: TGTGCCAACAGCTTAAAGAGGGCTAGCGGGAGGGGTGTCAATGAGCAGTTCTTC.

This clonotype was seen repeatedly, ten times or more. The V and J genes are TRBV20-1 and TRBJ2-1, with a possible D match to TRBD2 (6 bases). V gave up 3 bases and J gave up 7 bases, with 10 bases separating them. This CDR3 region has 12 residues. CDR1 DFQATT and CDR2 SNEGSKA come from the germline V gene (reference sequence). The DNA for the CDR3 is TGCAGTGCTAGCGGGACTTTTAATGAGCAGTTCTTC. Protein product: CSASGTFNEQFF.

The CDR3: CSVEEGGGGEQYF. In DNA form, the CDR3 reads TGCAGCGTTGAAGAGGGGGGAGGAGGCGAGCAGTACTTC. V is TRBV29-1 and J is TRBJ2-7, with D perhaps TRBD2 (6 bases). The CDR3 is made up of 13 amino acids. Germline V lookup: CDR1 SQVTM, CDR2 ANQGSEA. Between the trimmed V and J ends, which lost 0 bases and 6 bases, there was a span of 12 bases.

This clonotype appeared many times. The rearrangement uses TRBV20-1 and TRBJ2-7; 7 nucleotides align to TRBD1. The CDR3 is 11 amino acids. Per the germline V gene, CDR1 is DFQATT and CDR2 is SNEGSKA (reference sequence). This chain's CDR3 is CSEGASYEQYF. The CDR3 region has the DNA TGCAGCGAGGGGGCATCCTACGAGCAGTACTTC.

The chain carries TRBV4-3 and TRBJ1-6; TRBD1 aligns across 8 bases. CDR1 and CDR2 (germline): LGHNA, YSLEER. The CDR3 is made up of 20 amino acids. J was trimmed by 4 bases and V by 3 bases; bases with no gene match: 17. The CDR3 reads CASSQVSGTGSPLYNSPLHF. CDR3 DNA: TGCGCCAGCAGCCAGGTCTCCGGGACAGGCAGTCCCCTTTATAATTCACCCCTCCACTTT.

This clonotype occurred a few times. The CDR3 loop is CASSSGLAGTGELFF. The CDR3 bases are TGTGCCAGCAGCTCCGGACTAGCGGGCACCGGGGAGCTGTTTTTT. The chain is built from TRBV7-9 and TRBJ2-2; 11 positions agree with TRBD2. V was clipped by 4 bases and J by 4 bases; unmatched bases: 2. CDR1 is SEHNR, CDR2 FQNEAQ, per germline (reference sequence). The CDR3 is 15 residues long. The full variable domain, completed using reference TRBV7-9 and TRBJ2-2, is DTGVSQNPRHKITKRGQNVTFRCDPISEHNRLYWYRQTLGQGPEFLTYFQNEAQLEKSRLLSDRFSAERPKGSFSTLEIQRTEQGDSAMYLCASSSGLAGTGELFFGEGSRLTVL.

In its sample, this clonotype was seen many times. The rearrangement uses TRBV28 and TRBJ2-4; D ambiguous. The CDR3 is 15 residues long. Germline assignment: CDR1 MDHEN and CDR2 SYDVKM. V gave up 5 bases and J gave up 4 bases, with 15 bases separating them. The CDR3 DNA reads TGTGCCAGCAGTCCCAACGGTCCGGGTAAAAACATTCAGTACTTC. The encoded protein is CASSPNGPGKNIQYF.